This passage covers 14 T cell receptor beta chains from one sample sequenced in a study of cytomegalovirus exposure and HLA in healthy donors. PCR involved 60 Vbeta and 13 Jbeta primers. Some clones are missing from TCRdb's copy, which holds only in-frame ones; the method was immunoSEQ multiplex PCR. The top ten clones hold about 13% of a sample with about 160,000 clones, roughly 80% of them seen once. Sequenced material: PBMCs. The receptors derive from a woman between 45 and 60 years old in good health and CMV-seronegative.

The genes are TRBV5-6 and TRBJ2-7, with D perhaps TRBD1 (5 bases). This CDR3 has 13 amino acids. Trimming removed 5 bases from V and 2 bases from J, with 11 bases in between. Germline V gene data show CDR1 as SGHDT and CDR2 as YYEEEE. For the CDR3, the DNA is TGTGCCAGCAGTTACGGCAGGGCCTACGAGCAGTACTTC. Protein sequence: CASSYGRAYEQYF.

This chain joins TRBV7-3 and TRBJ2-3; the D is unclear. Germline CDR1 and CDR2: SGHTA and FQGTGA. Trimming removed 2 bases from V and 4 bases from J, with 13 bases in between. CDR3 size: 15 residues. CDR3 loop: CASSLLGHTADTQYF. DNA for the CDR3: TGTGCCAGCAGCTTACTGGGCCATACGGCAGATACGCAGTATTTT.

This clone was counted once. The chain links TRBV15 to TRBJ1-3, with 9 bases that match TRBD1. Germline V gene lookup returns CDR1 LNHNV and CDR2 YYDKDF (reference sequence). V was pared by 1 base and J by 4 bases, with 5 bases of the junction left unmatched. This CDR3 is 16 amino acids long. The DNA for the CDR3 is TGTGCCACCAGCAGAGCGACAGGGGGAGTCGGAAACACCATATATTTT. As protein: CATSRATGGVGNTIYF.

The genes are TRBV6-5 and TRBJ1-1; weak D call: TRBD1 (5 bases). From germline, CDR1 is MNHEY and CDR2 SVGAGI. The CDR3 loop spans 14 amino acids. Trimming removed 6 bases from V and 2 bases from J, with 13 bases in between. The CDR3, as DNA: TGTGCCAGCAGATGGACACAGGTAAACACTGAAGCTTTCTTT. Amino acids: CASRWTQVNTEAFF.

In regard to this clone: The junction differs from germline at one of its ends, possibly a read error. The chain recombines TRBV7-9 with TRBJ2-5; 10 nucleotides line up with TRBD1. Germline assignment: CDR1 SEHNR and CDR2 FQNEAQ (reference sequence). The CDR3 loop spans 15 amino acids. The CDR3 DNA sequence: TGTTCCAGCAGTCGACCGGGACAGGGGATAGAGACCCAGTACTTC. It translates to CSSSRPGQGIETQYF.

The CDR3, as DNA: TGTGCCAGCAGACCTAGCGGGGCCTCAGATACGCAGTATTTT. Translation gives CASRPSGASDTQYF. This sequence joins TRBV6-5 and TRBJ2-3; 9 bases align to TRBD2. The CDR3 is 14 amino acids. Trimming took 6 bases from V and 4 from J; bases not matched to a gene: 5. Germline values: CDR1 MNHEY, CDR2 SVGAGI.

The DNA for the CDR3 is TGTGCCAGCAGCCCCTATTCTCTAGCGGGGGCCTACGAGCAGTACTTC. This codes for CASSPYSLAGAYEQYF. J is TRBJ2-7 and V is TRBV7-3; TRBD2 aligns across 10 bases. The V gene's germline CDR1 is SGHTA and CDR2 FQGTGA. This CDR3 has 16 amino acids. The V and J ends lost 5 bases and 2 bases, in that order; junction bases with no gene match: 9.

The gene calls are TRBV19 and TRBJ2-2; D gene uncertain. Germline V gene sequence: CDR1 LNHDA, CDR2 SQIVND (reference sequence). Trimming removed 5 bases at V and 5 bases at J, with 9 bases between. This CDR3 region has 13 residues. For the CDR3, the DNA is TGTGCCAGTAGTTGGCGGCCTACCGGGGAGCTGTTTTTT. Translation gives CASSWRPTGELFF. Drawing the rest from reference TRBV19 and TRBJ2-2, the complete variable domain is DGGITQSPKYLFRKEGQNVTLSCEQNLNHDAMYWYRQDPGQGLRLIYYSQIVNDFQKGDIAEGYSVSREKKESFPLTVTSAQKNPTAFYLCASSWRPTGELFFGEGSRLTVL.

This sequence joins TRBV5-1 and TRBJ1-2; no reliable D call. The germline gives CDR1 SGHRS, CDR2 YFSETQ. The CDR3 extends over 14 amino acids. The V end lost 5 bases, the J end lost 0 bases, and 11 bases lay between the germline ends. The CDR3 DNA follows: TGCGCCAGCAGGGCGGAACCAGCTAACTATGGCTACACCTTC. Residues: CASRAEPANYGYTF.

V and J are TRBV4-3 and TRBJ2-2, with 7 bases fitting TRBD2. The CDR3 is made up of 14 amino acids. Germline loops: CDR1 LGHNA, CDR2 YSLEER. The V segment lost 5 bases and the J segment 7 bases; nucleotides outside the gene matches: 7. The CDR3 here is CASSAREGLGELFF. CDR3 DNA sequence: TGCGCCAGCAGCGCAAGGGAGGGCCTCGGGGAGCTGTTTTTT.

V usage is TRBV7-7 and J usage is TRBJ2-2, with 14 positions matching TRBD2. Germline V lookup: CDR1 SSHAT, CDR2 FNYEAQ (reference sequence). The trim removed 2 bases at V and 7 bases at J, leaving 6 bases unmatched. This CDR3 comprises 17 residues. The CDR3 DNA reads TGTGCCAGCAGCTTAAGACTAGCGGGAGGGCCTGGCGGGGAGCTGTTTTTT. Its translation is CASSLRLAGGPGGELFF.

The chain is built from TRBV2 and TRBJ2-7; possibly TRBD1 for D (6 bases). V shed 7 bases and J shed 4 bases, with 17 bases lying between them. The CDR3 totals 14 residues. The germline V gene has CDR1 SNHLY and CDR2 FYNNEI. The CDR3 DNA is TGTGCCAGCAAGACGGACAGACCAACTTACGAGCAGTACTTC. As protein: CASKTDRPTYEQYF.

In its sample, this clone was seen a few times. V and J are TRBV11-1 and TRBJ1-1, with 9 bases lining up with TRBD1. The CDR3 runs 16 residues. Germline trimming cut 2 bases from V and 8 bases from J; bases unmatched to any gene: 12. CDR1 SGHAT and CDR2 FQDESV come from the germline V gene (reference sequence). The DNA of the CDR3 is TGTGCCAGCAGCTTACGTTTGGGACAGGGCCTGAGGGAAGCTTTCTTT. Its translation: CASSLRLGQGLREAFF.

In its sample, this clone was seen once. V and J are TRBV5-6 and TRBJ2-3; TRBD2 might be the D (7 bases). Trimming took off 2 bases at V and 7 bases at J, with 14 bases between the two ends. The CDR3 loop spans 14 amino acids. Looked up from germline, CDR1 is SGHDT and CDR2 is YYEEEE. The CDR3 nucleotides read TGTGCCAGCAGCTTTGGGGGGGCATCCAATACGCAGTATTTT. Translated, it gives CASSFGGASNTQYF.